The TCR beta chain under discussion was sequenced for a study of T cell responses to AZD1222 COVID-19 vaccine. TCRdb's table, derived via immunoSEQ multiplex PCR, lists solely in-frame clones and lacks some. The top ten clones hold about 2.5% of a sample with approximately 200,000 clones, around 87% of them seen once. CDR3 length: 14 residues. Per the germline V gene, CDR1 is SGHDN and CDR2 is FVKESK. V lost 2 bases and J 0 bases, leaving 5 bases between the germline ends. The study's findings and limits: Donor demographics were predominantly white British with a female majority; clonal diversity may be underestimated. Receipt of two AZD1222 doses was followed by a rise in Spike-specific TCR breadth and depth. Unmutated variant regions are reportedly the target of nearly half of TCRs that are spike-specific. It was only after the peak T cell response that any repertoires were sampled.

Comments on this clone: Its antigen is unknown.

The origin of this receptor is an adult in good health. The sample consisted of peripheral blood, taken on day 0 of MenACWY control vaccination. The chain recombines TRBV14 with TRBJ2-1; D ambiguous. The CDR3 protein is CASSQPGSYNEQFF. Here the CDR3 DNA reads TGTGCCAGCAGCCAACCAGGCTCCTACAATGAGCAGTTCTTC.